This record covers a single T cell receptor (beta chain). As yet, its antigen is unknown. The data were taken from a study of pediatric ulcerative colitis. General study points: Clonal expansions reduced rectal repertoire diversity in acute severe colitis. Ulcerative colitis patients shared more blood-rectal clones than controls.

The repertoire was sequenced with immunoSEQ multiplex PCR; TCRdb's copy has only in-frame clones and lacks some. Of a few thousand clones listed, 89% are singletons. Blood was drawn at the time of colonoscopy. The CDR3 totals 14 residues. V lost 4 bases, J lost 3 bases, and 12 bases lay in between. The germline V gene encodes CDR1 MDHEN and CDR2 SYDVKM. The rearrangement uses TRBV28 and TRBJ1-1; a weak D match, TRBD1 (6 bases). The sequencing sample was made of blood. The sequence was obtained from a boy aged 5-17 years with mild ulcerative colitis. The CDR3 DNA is TGTGCCAGCAGTTGGGGGCCCCTGGACACTGAAGCTTTCTTT. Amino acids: CASSWGPLDTEAFF.